What follows are 26 T cell receptor beta chains derived from one specimen sequenced in a study of T cells after yellow fever vaccination (dated by TCRdb to between 2018 and 2021). The sample's treatment or condition label, in plain terms: live attenuated yellow fever vaccine strain. To prepare the library, 5' RACE was applied. The sequencer listed for this sample is Illumina HiSeq 2500. The raw public data were reprocessed by TCRdb itself: fastp quality trimming at Q25, MiXCR clonotype calling, in-frame beta chains only. Identical CDR3 protein sequences are pooled into one entry, listed with their most common genes and DNA. The sample profile shows approximately 110,000 distinct CDR3 sequences; nearly 7.5% of them were found once. Around 2.5% of the sample is held by the ten biggest clonotypes. The source was CD4+ T cells sorted from PBMCs, collected 10 days after the first yellow fever vaccination. These receptors originate from a man aged 18 to 35 who received the YFV17D yellow fever vaccine.

The sample holds many counts of this clonotype. The rearrangement joins TRBV19 to TRBJ1-1; D possibly corresponds to TRBD1 (6 bases). This CDR3 is built from 16 residues. The ends were cut back, 7 bases at V and 1 base at J, with 19 bases in the middle. In germline, CDR1 is LNHDA, CDR2 SQIVND (reference sequence). CDR3 region: CASIRWQGIGNTEAFF. The CDR3 region has the DNA TGTGCCAGTATCCGTTGGCAGGGGATCGGGAACACTGAAGCTTTCTTT.

This clonotype appeared many times. J is TRBJ2-3 and V is TRBV20-1; 9 nucleotides agree with TRBD2. The length of the CDR3 is 15 residues. Per the germline V gene, CDR1 is DFQATT and CDR2 is SNEGSKA (reference sequence). V was pared by 0 bases and J by 1 base, with 2 bases of the junction left unmatched. CDR3 region: CSARDAGGGTDTQYF. In nucleotides, the CDR3 is TGCAGTGCTAGAGACGCGGGGGGGGGCACAGATACGCAGTATTTT.

This clonotype was counted ten times or more. CDR3 in amino acids: CASSPGVGVLSLHF. CDR3 nucleotides: TGTGCCAGCAGTCCGGGGGTGGGGGTTCTATCCCTCCACTTT. The chain links TRBV2 to TRBJ1-6; perhaps TRBD1 as D (5 bases). The CDR3 runs to 14 residues. In germline, CDR1 is SNHLY, CDR2 FYNNEI. With 5 bases removed from V and 14 bases from J, the gap between germline ends came to 19 bases.

At least ten counts were recorded for this clonotype. This chain uses TRBV24-1 with TRBJ2-2, with 7 bases fitting TRBD1. The V gene's germline CDR1 is KGHDR and CDR2 SFDVKD. The V and J ends lost 4 bases and 0 bases, in that order; junction bases with no gene match: 7. The CDR3 loop spans 17 amino acids. For the CDR3, the DNA is TGTGCCACCAGTGAACTAGGGACAGCTGCGAACACCGGGGAGCTGTTTTTT. Protein product: CATSELGTAANTGELFF.

This clonotype was found many times. This sequence joins TRBV5-5 and TRBJ2-3, with D possibly TRBD2 on 6 matching bases. The germline V gene has CDR1 SGHKS and CDR2 YYEKEE (reference sequence). This CDR3 is 16 amino acids long. Trimming took off 2 bases at V and 4 bases at J, with 17 bases between the two ends. For the CDR3, the DNA is TGTGCCAGCAGCTTTAATCCGGGAGTAGCAGCAGATACGCAGTATTTT. This sequence encodes CASSFNPGVAADTQYF.

This clonotype was observed a few times. This chain uses TRBV7-2 with TRBJ2-3; 11 bases agree with TRBD1. The CDR3 length is 18 residues. Trimming took 0 bases from V and 5 from J; bases not matched to a gene: 10. CDR1 is SGHTA and CDR2 is FQGNSA in the germline V gene. CDR3 sequence reads: CASSLALYGQGAGDTQYF. In DNA form, the CDR3 reads TGTGCCAGCAGCTTAGCCCTCTATGGACAGGGGGCAGGAGATACGCAGTATTTT.

This clonotype was recorded at least ten times. J is TRBJ2-3 and V is TRBV29-1; tentatively, D is TRBD1 or TRBD2 (6 bases each). Per the germline V gene, CDR1 is SQVTM and CDR2 is ANQGSEA. The germline V and J ends were trimmed by 0 bases and 3 bases, with 16 bases remaining between them. CDR3 length equals 16 residues. CDR3 sequence: CSVEDKSGAETDTQYF. The CDR3 DNA reads TGCAGCGTTGAAGATAAGTCGGGGGCTGAGACAGATACGCAGTATTTT.

In this sample, this clonotype turned up many times. The chain uses TRBV28 and TRBJ2-2; possibly TRBD1 for D (5 bases). The germline CDR1 and CDR2 sequences are MDHEN and SYDVKM. Trimming took off 8 bases at V and 4 bases at J, with 35 bases between the two ends. The CDR3 covers 21 residues. CDR3 sequence: CASLPPARALLRPRVTGELFF. CDR3 in DNA: TGTGCCAGCCTACCTCCAGCCAGGGCCCTACTAAGGCCACGGGTCACCGGGGAGCTGTTTTTT.

V is TRBV28 and J is TRBJ2-3; 11 bases agree with TRBD1. The V and J ends lost 5 bases and 6 bases, in that order; junction bases with no gene match: 7. The CDR3 length is 15 residues. CDR1 MDHEN and CDR2 SYDVKM come from the germline V gene. The CDR3 DNA sequence: TGTGCCAGCAGTGGACAGGGGGCGAATCGCGATACGCAGTATTTT. Residues: CASSGQGANRDTQYF.

Regarding this clonotype: A much larger clone differs from this one at a single base, so this may be a read error. The chain uses TRBV11-1 and TRBJ1-5, with D unresolved. There are 18 residues in the CDR3. Germline assignment: CDR1 SGHAT and CDR2 FQDESV (reference sequence). CDR3 loop: CASILYEGAGYSNQPQHF. CDR3 nucleotides: TGTGCCAGCATCTTATACGAGGGAGCGGGGTATAGCAATCAGCCCCAGCATTTT.

The chain links TRBV5-1 to TRBJ2-3; D not certain. The V gene lost 3 bases and the J gene lost 0 bases, with 14 bases spanning the gap. CDR1 is SGHRS and CDR2 is YFSETQ in the germline V gene. This CDR3 contains 16 residues. The CDR3 region is CASSSQQALSTDTQYF. DNA for the CDR3: TGCGCCAGCAGCTCCCAGCAGGCGCTAAGCACAGATACGCAGTATTTT.

The sample holds many counts of this clonotype. This sequence joins TRBV4-1 and TRBJ2-5, with D unclear. The CDR3 extends over 14 amino acids. V was shortened by 3 bases and J by 5 bases, with 13 bases between the two germline ends. Germline assignment: CDR1 MGHRA and CDR2 YSYEKL. The CDR3, as DNA: TGCGCCAGCAGCCAGCGAGGACCTAGGGAGACCCAGTACTTC. Translating it yields CASSQRGPRETQYF.

This clonotype was seen many times. The chain combines TRBV5-1 with TRBJ2-5; either TRBD1 or TRBD2 may supply D (5 bases each). V was clipped by 4 bases and J by 5 bases, with 12 bases between them. Germline V gives CDR1 SGHRS, CDR2 YFSETQ. The CDR3 has 13 amino acids. The CDR3 loop reads CASSPDEGETQYF. DNA for the CDR3: TGCGCCAGCAGCCCGGACGAGGGGGAGACCCAGTACTTC.

Many counts were recorded for this clonotype. The J gene is TRBJ2-1, the V gene TRBV28; D gene unclear. The length of the CDR3 is 13 residues. Deletions cut 7 bases from V and 9 bases from J, with 16 bases between. CDR1 and CDR2 (germline): MDHEN, SYDVKM. CDR3 sequence reads: CASIPFGPGEQFF. The CDR3 DNA reads as TGTGCCAGCATCCCCTTCGGGCCCGGTGAGCAGTTCTTC.

This rearrangement joins TRBV12-3 or TRBV12-4 to TRBJ1-1, with a weak D call TRBD1 (5 bases). V shed 4 bases and J shed 6 bases, with 12 bases lying between them. CDR3 size: 13 residues. This CDR3 reads CASSSQGLAEAFF. The CDR3, as DNA: TGTGCCAGCAGTTCCCAGGGTTTGGCTGAAGCTTTCTTT.

This clonotype was counted many times. V gene TRBV7-2 combines with J gene TRBJ2-3; D call uncertain. The V end lost 6 bases, the J end lost 4 bases, and 11 bases lay between the germline ends. The length of the CDR3 is 13 residues. Germline CDR1 reads SGHTA; CDR2 reads FQGNSA. CDR3 DNA sequence: TGTGCCAGCAGGTCCGGTGGGGCAGATACGCAGTATTTT. Its protein is CASRSGGADTQYF. The variable domain in full, with the rest retrieved from reference TRBV7-2 and TRBJ2-3, is GAGVSQSPSNKVTEKGKDVELRCDPISGHTALYWYRQSLGQGLEFLIYFQGNSAPDKSGLPSDRFSAERTGGSVSTLTIQRTQQEDSAVYLCASRSGGADTQYFGPGTRLTVL.

This clonotype was counted only a few times. This sequence joins TRBV20-1 and TRBJ1-3, with TRBD1 matching over 8 bases. Unmatched junction bases numbered 11, after V lost 1 base and J lost 0 bases. The CDR3 has 18 amino acids. The germline V gene has CDR1 DFQATT and CDR2 SNEGSKA (reference sequence). DNA of the CDR3: TGCAGTGCTAGAGGGTGGGGGCAGGGGGCATCCTCTGGAAACACCATATATTTT. Translation: CSARGWGQGASSGNTIYF.

A word on this clonotype: This may be a read error, as it is one base from a much larger clone. The chain has TRBV20-1 and TRBJ2-1; D not resolved. The CDR3 is 9 amino acids. V was trimmed by 5 bases and J by 9 bases, leaving 5 bases between them. Germline V gene sequence: CDR1 DFQATT, CDR2 SNEGSKA (reference sequence). The CDR3 loop reads CSAGSEQFF. CDR3 DNA: TGCAGTGCTGGAAGTGAGCAGTTCTTC.

This chain uses TRBV12-3 or TRBV12-4 with TRBJ1-6; D may be TRBD1 (5 bases). V lost 7 bases to trimming and J lost 9 bases, with 13 bases between them. CDR3 length: 13 residues. CDR3 sequence: CASIRDGGSPLHF. The CDR3 DNA reads TGTGCCAGCATCAGGGACGGTGGTTCACCCCTCCACTTT.

This clonotype was seen at least ten times. The chain links TRBV6-5 to TRBJ2-5; possible D gene TRBD2, 6 bases. Germline V gene data show CDR1 as MNHEY and CDR2 as SVGAGI. V shed 5 bases and J shed 9 bases, with 10 bases lying between them. This CDR3 comprises 11 residues. CDR3 in DNA: TGTGCCAGCAGTCGGGGGACGGCCCAGTACTTC. Translation gives CASSRGTAQYF.

This clonotype was seen a few times. This chain links TRBV4-3 with TRBJ1-4; 7 positions agree with TRBD1. CDR1 LGHNA and CDR2 YSLEER come from the germline V gene. This CDR3 spans 16 amino acids. V shed 0 bases and J 7 bases; nucleotides not matched to a gene: 8. The CDR3 DNA sequence: TGCGCCAGCAGCCAAGATCAAAAGGGGGCGAGTGAAAAACTGTTTTTT. It translates to CASSQDQKGASEKLFF.

Details on this clonotype: A much bigger clone sits one base away, suggesting this may be a read error. The J gene is TRBJ1-2, the V gene TRBV14, with D unresolved. The V gene lost 0 bases and the J gene lost 2 bases, with 10 bases spanning the gap. Germline-derived CDR1 and CDR2 are SGHDN and FVKESK. The CDR3 contains 15 residues. CDR3 region: CASSQDQVWNYGYTF. DNA for the CDR3: TGTGCCAGCAGCCAAGATCAGGTGTGGAACTATGGCTACACCTTC.

This clonotype was observed at least ten times. The chain has TRBV20-1 and TRBJ1-2; a possible D gene is TRBD1 (5 bases). The CDR3 has 14 residues. Germline lookup yields CDR1 DFQATT and CDR2 SNEGSKA (reference sequence). Between the trimmed V and J ends, which lost 1 base and 1 base, there was a span of 10 bases. The CDR3 here is CSARGGRHNYGYTF. Here the CDR3 DNA reads TGCAGTGCTAGAGGGGGCAGGCATAACTATGGCTACACCTTC.

This clonotype showed up just a few times. The DNA for the CDR3 is TGTGCCACCAGTGATACGCGGGGGAAATCCTACAATGAGCAGTTCTTC. Translation: CATSDTRGKSYNEQFF. The chain carries TRBV24-1 and TRBJ2-1; 7 nucleotides line up with TRBD2. This CDR3 region has 16 residues. Germline values: CDR1 KGHDR, CDR2 SFDVKD. With V trimmed by 3 bases and J by 1 base, 5 bases remained unmatched.

As regards this clonotype: This could be a read error, since a much larger clone is one nucleotide away. The chain is built from TRBV5-1 and TRBJ2-3, with no clear D. In germline, CDR1 is SGHRS, CDR2 YFSETQ. Trimming cost V 4 bases and J 5 bases, with 14 bases left between them. The length of the CDR3 is 14 residues. CDR3 sequence (DNA): TGCGCCAGCAGCCCGGGCCAGCAAATAGATACGCAGTATTTT. It specifies CASSPGQQIDTQYF.

Turning to this clonotype: This may be a read error: a much more frequent sequence differs by one nucleotide. The chain couples TRBV18 to TRBJ2-7; 8 nucleotides line up with TRBD1. This CDR3 has 13 residues. The germline V gene encodes CDR1 KGHSH and CDR2 LQKENI. The CDR3 coding sequence is TGTGTCAGCTCAGGGACAGGAGCCTACGAGCAGTACTTC. This translates into CVSSGTGAYEQYF. Filled out from reference TRBV18 and TRBJ2-7, the complete variable domain reads NAGVMQNPRHLVRRRGQEARLRCSPMKGHSHVYWYRQLPEEGLKFMVYLQKENIIDESGMPKERFSAEFPKEGPSILRIQQVVRGDSAAYFCVSSGTGAYEQYFGPGTRLTVT.